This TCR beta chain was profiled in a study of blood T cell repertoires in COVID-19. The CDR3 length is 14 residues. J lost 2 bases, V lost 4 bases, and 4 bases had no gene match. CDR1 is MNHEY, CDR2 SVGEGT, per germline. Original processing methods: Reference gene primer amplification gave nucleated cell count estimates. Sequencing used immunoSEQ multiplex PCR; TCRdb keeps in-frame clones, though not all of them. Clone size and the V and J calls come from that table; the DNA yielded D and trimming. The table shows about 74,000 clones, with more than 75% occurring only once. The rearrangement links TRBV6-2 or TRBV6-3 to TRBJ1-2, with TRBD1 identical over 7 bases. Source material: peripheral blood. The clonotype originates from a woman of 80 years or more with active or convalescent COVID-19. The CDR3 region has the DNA TGTGCCAGCAGTTCAGTGGGACAGAACTATGGCTACACCTTC. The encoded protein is CASSSVGQNYGYTF.